The source of this T cell receptor (beta chain) is a study of blood T cells in healthy people across ages. A sample-barcoded 5' primer and a J-beta primer mix were used in a second PCR of roughly 6 to 11 cycles. TCRdb reprocessed the 5' RACE reads with MiXCR, giving one entry per CDR3 protein. Of about 1,500,000 distinct CDR3 sequences listed, around two fifths are singletons. The sample providers were healthy Caucasian people from Russia, aged about 6 to 90. Germline lookup yields CDR1 DFQATT and CDR2 SNEGSKA (reference sequence). The CDR3 runs to 14 residues. Trimming removed 3 bases from V and 2 bases from J; junction bases left unmatched: 5. This clonotype was picked up a small number of times.

The receptor was derived from a woman aged 18-29 years in good health. This chain connects TRBV20-1 to TRBJ2-7; the match to TRBD1 covers 9 bases. The sequenced material came from blood. The CDR3 protein is CSASRGQGPYEQYF. CDR3 nucleotide sequence: TGCAGTGCTAGTCGGGGACAGGGACCCTACGAGCAGTACTTC.